This record concerns one T cell receptor beta chain sequence. V was trimmed by 10 bases and J by 11 bases, leaving 15 bases between them. The CDR3 runs to 11 residues. Here immunoSEQ multiplex PCR was the method, and the copy in TCRdb shows in-frame clones only, minus some. The sample lists a few hundred thousand clones, 85% occurring once. These data originate in a study of blood T cell repertoires in COVID-19. The source material was peripheral blood. J is TRBJ1-5 and V is TRBV12-3 or TRBV12-4; possible D gene TRBD1, 5 bases. This receptor was obtained from a woman aged 18-29 years with acute or convalescent COVID-19. CDR3 coding DNA: TGTGCCACCCTCGGTAGGGGCTCCCAGCATTTT. Residues: CATLGRGSQHF.